This T cell receptor beta chain comes out of a study of blood T cells in healthy people across ages. Points from the study as a whole: Estimates based on one million T cells were treated as lower bounds.

Concerning this clonotype itself: Its antigen remains unidentified.

Approximately 9 milliliters of peripheral blood were drawn from each donor into EDTA-treated tubes. Researchers report isolating at least 7 million PBMCs per sample. Sample-barcoded 5' priming and a J-beta primer mix drove a second PCR of 7 to 11 cycles. TCRdb processed the 5' RACE reads anew with MiXCR; each CDR3 protein has one entry. The data hold more than 1 million distinct CDR3 sequences, with roughly 45% observed a single time. Sequencing was done on a sample of blood. This receptor was obtained from an older woman in good health.

In DNA form, the CDR3 reads TGTGCCAGCAGCATAAGAGACCAGGGCAGCTACGAGCAGTACTTC. Translating gives CASSIRDQGSYEQYF. The V call is TRBV7-9, the J call TRBJ2-7; possible D gene TRBD1, 5 bases. CDR3 length: 15 amino acids. V was trimmed by 5 bases and J by 3 bases, leaving 17 bases between them. In germline, CDR1 is SEHNR, CDR2 FQNEAQ (reference sequence).